Below are 16 T cell receptor beta chains sequenced from a single sample in a study of technical replicates of blood from a handful of donors. Profiling relied on immunoSEQ multiplex PCR, and the TCRdb table lists in-frame clones only, not all of them. The sample records tens of thousands of clones, approximately 96% being singletons. Source material: T cells isolated from PBMCs. These receptors were taken from a human donor in good health.

V usage is TRBV7-3 and J usage is TRBJ1-1; D perhaps matches TRBD1 (6 bases). The CDR3 contains 14 residues. Trimming took 4 bases from V and 2 from J, leaving 11 bases between them. Germline CDR1 and CDR2: SGHTA and FQGTGA. In DNA form, the CDR3 reads TGTGCCAGCAGCTCGACAGGTCCAAACACTGAAGCTTTCTTT. It yields the protein CASSSTGPNTEAFF.

This clone was seen once. V and J are TRBV2 and TRBJ1-3, with D unclear. The CDR3 length is 15 residues. Germline V lookup: CDR1 SNHLY, CDR2 FYNNEI. V dropped 2 bases and J dropped 0 bases, with 8 bases sitting between them. The CDR3 coding sequence is TGTGCCAGCAGTGAACGAGGCCCCTCTGGAAACACCATATATTTT. Translation: CASSERGPSGNTIYF. Combining the CDR3 with reference TRBV2 and TRBJ1-3 gives the whole variable domain EPEVTQTPSHQVTQMGQEVILRCVPISNHLYFYWYRQILGQKVEFLVSFYNNEISEKSEIFDDQFSVERPDGSNFTLKIRSTKLEDSAMYFCASSERGPSGNTIYFGEGSWLTVV.

As to this clone: A junction boundary mismatches the germline segment, possibly from a read error. The chain carries TRBV30 and TRBJ1-2; 9 nucleotides line up with TRBD1. The germline CDR1 and CDR2 sequences are GTSNPN and SVGIG (reference sequence). There are 13 residues in the CDR3. DNA of the CDR3: TGTGCCTGGACGGGACAGGGAAACTCTGGCTACACCTTC. It codes for CAWTGQGNSGYTF.

The chain carries TRBV25-1 and TRBJ1-3; 10 bases map to TRBD1. Germline V lookup: CDR1 MGHDK, CDR2 SYGVNS. This CDR3 is 15 amino acids long. Trimming cost V 4 bases and J 6 bases; bases outside gene matches: 6. The DNA for the CDR3 is TGTGCCAGCAGTGCCCGAGGGACAGGGGAAAACACCATATATTTT. Translation: CASSARGTGENTIYF.

This rearrangement joins TRBV11-1 to TRBJ2-7, with D unresolved. From germline, CDR1 is SGHAT and CDR2 FQDESV (reference sequence). With 2 bases removed from V and 7 bases from J, the gap between germline ends came to 6 bases. The CDR3 sequence is 11 residues long. CDR3: CASSLKREQYF. The CDR3 DNA is TGTGCCAGCAGCTTAAAACGGGAGCAGTACTTC.

The chain carries TRBV9 and TRBJ2-2; 10 bases align to TRBD2. The CDR3 has 16 residues. V trimming: 3 bases; J trimming: 8 bases; junction bases outside the gene matches: 10. The germline CDR1 and CDR2 sequences are SGDLS and YYNGEE. CDR3 nucleotides: TGTGCCAGCAGCGCCGCCCAACTACTAGCGGGGGGGGAGCTGTTTTTT. The encoded protein is CASSAAQLLAGGELFF.

The CDR3 DNA sequence: TGTGCCAGCAGCCAGAGTGGGAGGGAAGCTTTCTTT. Protein sequence: CASSQSGREAFF. This chain links TRBV6-5 with TRBJ1-1; no clear D. Germline CDR1 and CDR2: MNHEY and SVGAGI. The CDR3 is made up of 12 amino acids. Between the trimmed V and J ends, which lost 6 bases and 8 bases, there was a span of 13 bases.

CDR3 coding DNA: TGTGCCTGGGCCGTAGCGTTTGAGACCCAGTACTTC. Translating gives CAWAVAFETQYF. V and J are TRBV30 and TRBJ2-5; the D gene is possibly TRBD2 (5 bases). CDR1 and CDR2 from the germline V gene are GTSNPN and SVGIG (reference sequence). Between the trimmed V and J ends, which lost 5 bases and 5 bases, there was a span of 12 bases. The CDR3 runs to 12 residues.

CDR3 sequence reads: CASSIIRDSAYEQYF. DNA for the CDR3: TGTGCCAGTAGTATAATTCGGGACAGTGCCTACGAGCAGTACTTC. The gene calls are TRBV19 and TRBJ2-7, with 7 bases identical to TRBD1. The V gene end was trimmed by 2 bases and the J gene end by 2 bases; junction bases not matched to a gene: 6. CDR1 and CDR2 (germline): LNHDA, SQIVND (reference sequence). The CDR3 is made up of 15 amino acids.

The chain employs TRBV7-9 and TRBJ2-2, with a weak D call TRBD2 (6 bases). The V end was cut by 3 bases, the J end by 6 bases, with 14 bases between. Germline V CDR1 and CDR2: SEHNR, FQNEAQ (reference sequence). This CDR3 region has 15 residues. CDR3 sequence reads: CASSFSGRTPGELFF. In nucleotides, the CDR3 is TGTGCCAGCAGCTTTTCTGGGAGGACCCCCGGGGAGCTGTTTTTT.

Of note for this clone: This same CDR3 is encoded by further DNA sequences in the sample. The chain combines TRBV6-5 with TRBJ2-7; TRBD1 matches 10 bases. The CDR3 spans 15 residues. CDR1 is MNHEY and CDR2 is SVGAGI in the germline V gene. V was clipped by 3 bases and J by 1 base; unmatched bases: 3. The CDR3 bases are TGTGCCAGCAGTTATAGGGACAGGGGATCCTACGAGCAGTACTTC. This sequence encodes CASSYRDRGSYEQYF.

The V gene is TRBV4-1, the J gene TRBJ1-1, with D possibly being TRBD1 (6 bases). This CDR3 is built from 13 residues. Germline V gene data show CDR1 as MGHRA and CDR2 as YSYEKL. V was pared by 0 bases and J by 8 bases, with 10 bases between. The CDR3: CASSQDRGTEAFF. The CDR3 nucleotides are TGCGCCAGCAGCCAAGATAGGGGGACAGAAGCTTTCTTT.

The chain employs TRBV4-2 and TRBJ1-5; TRBD1 is a possible D gene (5 bases). The CDR3 sequence is 17 residues long. V was trimmed by 2 bases and J by 3 bases, leaving 17 bases between them. Looked up from germline, CDR1 is LGHNA and CDR2 is YNFKEQ. The DNA for the CDR3 is TGTGCCAGCAGCCAAAGCGGGGGGATATTTAACAATCAGCCCCAGCATTTT. Protein product: CASSQSGGIFNNQPQHF.

The chain links TRBV7-8 to TRBJ1-4, with 8 bases identical to TRBD1. The CDR3 extends over 14 amino acids. After removal of 4 bases from V and 8 bases from J, the junction contained 6 bases not matched to a gene. The germline CDR1 and CDR2 sequences are SGHVS and FQNEAQ. CDR3 sequence (DNA): TGTGCCAGCAGCTGGGACAGGTCGGGAGAAAAACTGTTTTTT. Encoded protein: CASSWDRSGEKLFF.

The chain links TRBV6-1 to TRBJ1-1; D ambiguous. This CDR3 region has 11 residues. The germline V gene has CDR1 MNHNS and CDR2 SASEGT. Trimming pared 5 bases from V and 7 bases from J, leaving 8 bases between. CDR3 in amino acids: CASSRQVEAFF. In DNA, the CDR3 is TGTGCCAGCAGTAGGCAGGTTGAAGCTTTCTTT.

The chain carries TRBV29-1 and TRBJ2-1; 12 bases line up with TRBD2. The germline gives CDR1 SQVTM, CDR2 ANQGSEA. V lost 3 bases, J lost 0 bases, and 6 bases stayed unmatched. This CDR3 is built from 17 residues. CDR3 loop: CSVDPLTSGSSYNEQFF. The CDR3 region has the DNA TGCAGCGTTGACCCTCTGACTAGCGGGAGCTCCTACAATGAGCAGTTCTTC.